The rows below give T cell receptor beta chains drawn from one sample of a study of shared clonotypes between healthy human individuals. Profiled with immunoSEQ multiplex PCR; TCRdb holds only in-frame clones, not every one. The table shows hundreds of thousands of clones, with more than 70% occurring only once. The specimen sequenced was memory CD4+ T cells sorted from blood. Receptor source: a young woman in good health. Both conserved end residues are part of each CDR3. Fields, in order: clone size, V gene, J gene, D gene, CDR3 protein, CDR3 DNA. D genes are given only for firm matches. Clone size is shown for a subset of rows, as once, few, many or a class of expanded clone.

many	TRBV6-4	TRBJ2-3	TRBD2	CASSEGLAGGDTQYF	TGTGCCAGCAGTGAGGGACTAGCGGGAGGAGATACGCAGTATTTT
NA	TRBV19	TRBJ1-2	TRBD1	CASRRDSSLGYTF	TGTGCCAGCCGCAGGGACAGTAGTTTGGGCTACACCTTC
NA	TRBV5-1	TRBJ2-3	TRBD1	CASSHGQGVADTQYF	TGCGCCAGCAGCCATGGACAGGGGGTAGCAGATACGCAGTATTTT
once	TRBV4-1	TRBJ2-1	NA	CASSQELVSSYNEQFF	TGCGCCAGCAGCCAAGAACTAGTAAGCTCCTACAATGAGCAGTTCTTC
NA	TRBV11-2	TRBJ2-3	NA	CASSLGPEDWGTKYF	TGTGCCAGCAGCTTAGGCCCCGAGGACTGGGGCACAAAGTATTTT
NA	TRBV4-1	TRBJ2-7	TRBD1	CASSTPGTGGVQYF	TGCGCCAGCAGCACCCCCGGGACAGGGGGCGTACAGTACTTC
NA	TRBV6-1	TRBJ1-5	NA	CASSEAGWGNQPQHF	TGTGCCAGCAGTGAAGCGGGGTGGGGCAATCAGCCCCAGCATTTT
few	TRBV7-2	TRBJ2-5	NA	CASSRLVAETQYF	TGTGCCAGCAGCCGCCTAGTTGCAGAGACCCAGTACTTC
NA	TRBV7-3	TRBJ2-3	TRBD2	CASSLTLAGDTDTQYF	TGTGCCAGCAGCTTAACCCTAGCGGGTGATACAGATACGCAGTATTTT
once	TRBV15	TRBJ1-2	TRBD1	CATSRDREVRVGYTF	TGTGCCACCAGCAGGGACAGGGAGGTCCGGGTTGGCTACACCTTC
once	TRBV4-1	TRBJ1-2	NA	CASSQDQSVNYGYTF	TGCGCCAGCAGCCAAGATCAGAGTGTAAACTATGGCTACACCTTC
NA	TRBV5-1	TRBJ2-1	TRBD2	CASSLGMAGGPSNEQFF	TGCGCCAGCAGCTTGGGAATGGCGGGAGGGCCATCGAATGAGCAGTTCTTC
NA	TRBV7-8	TRBJ2-3	NA	CASSTAGTSYTQYF	TGTGCCAGCAGCACCGCCGGGACTTCCTATACGCAGTATTTT
few	TRBV30	TRBJ2-1	NA	CAWSTGLADNEQFF	TGTGCCTGGAGTACGGGGCTAGCAGACAATGAGCAGTTCTTC
NA	TRBV27	TRBJ2-2	NA	CASSLGRTGELFF	TGTGCCAGCAGTTTGGGGCGGACCGGGGAGCTGTTTTTT
NA	TRBV19	TRBJ2-1	TRBD2	CANPTTSGRGNEQFF	TGTGCCAACCCCACCACTAGCGGGAGGGGAAATGAGCAGTTCTTC
once	TRBV20-1	TRBJ2-7	NA	CSARQRDEQYF	TGCAGTGCTAGACAGAGGGACGAGCAGTACTTC
few	TRBV11-2	TRBJ2-1	NA	CASSLRLALDEQFF	TGTGCCAGCAGCTTACGTCTAGCCCTCGATGAGCAGTTCTTC
NA	TRBV6-1	TRBJ1-2	TRBD1	CASSRDRGHYGYTF	TGTGCCAGCAGCCGGGACAGGGGCCACTATGGCTACACCTTC
NA	TRBV6-1	TRBJ1-2	NA	CASSEWAGGNGYTF	TGTGCCAGCAGTGAATGGGCTGGGGGCAATGGCTACACCTTC
NA	TRBV2	TRBJ2-5	TRBD2	CASSVRLAGIGETQYF	TGTGCCAGCAGTGTCAGACTAGCGGGAATTGGGGAGACCCAGTACTTC
NA	TRBV6-1	TRBJ2-7	TRBD2	CSQRRTSPYEQYF	TGTTCCCAGCGGCGGACTAGCCCCTACGAGCAGTACTTC
NA	TRBV5-4	TRBJ2-5	NA	CASSLDSLGTQYF	TGTGCCAGCAGCTTGGACTCCCTAGGTACCCAGTACTTC
NA	TRBV5-5	TRBJ2-5	NA	CASNRWAEETQYF	TGTGCCAGCAACCGTTGGGCGGAAGAGACCCAGTACTTC
NA	TRBV21-1	TRBJ2-2	NA	CASSKPFDPGQPENTGELFF	TGTGCCAGCAGCAAACCCTTCGACCCGGGACAACCAGAGAACACCGGGGAGCTGTTTTTT
few	TRBV6-6	TRBJ1-1	NA	CASSPGLNTEAFF	TGTGCCAGCAGTCCAGGGCTGAACACTGAAGCTTTCTTT
once	TRBV9	TRBJ1-3	NA	CASSVALTPSSGNTIYF	TGTGCCAGCAGCGTAGCTTTGACACCGAGCTCTGGAAACACCATATATTTT
NA	TRBV2	TRBJ1-1	TRBD1	CAISTGSSEAFF	TGTGCCATATCGACAGGGTCTTCTGAAGCTTTCTTT
NA	TRBV25-1	TRBJ2-5	NA	CASSDRGLQTQYF	TGTGCCAGCAGTGATAGGGGACTCCAAACCCAGTACTTC
NA	TRBV7-2	TRBJ2-6	NA	CASSTGQPGANVLTF	TGTGCCAGCAGCACCGGACAGCCTGGGGCCAACGTCCTGACTTTC
NA	TRBV29-1	TRBJ1-1	TRBD1	CSVKTGTGLGEAFF	TGCAGCGTAAAGACCGGGACAGGCCTCGGGGAAGCTTTCTTT
NA	TRBV14	TRBJ1-3	NA	CASSPAAGQRGNTIYF	TGTGCCAGCAGCCCCGCTGCCGGACAGAGAGGAAACACCATATATTTT
many	TRBV11-1	TRBJ2-3	TRBD2	CASTKKNSGSTDTQYF	TGTGCCAGCACCAAGAAGAATAGCGGGAGCACAGATACGCAGTATTTT
few	TRBV27	TRBJ2-5	NA	CASSLSGLGTQYF	TGTGCCAGCAGTTTATCGGGCCTGGGGACCCAGTACTTC
once	TRBV4-1	TRBJ2-7	NA	CASSQDGTPGPYEQYF	TGCGCCAGCAGCCAAGACGGGACACCCGGACCCTACGAGCAGTACTTC
NA	TRBV5-1	TRBJ2-6	NA	CASTETGNSGANVLTF	TGCGCCAGCACCGAGACAGGAAACTCTGGGGCCAACGTCCTGACTTTC